The present T cell receptor (beta chain) was sequenced within a study of regulatory T cells in long-lasting Graves disease. The CDR3 is 16 residues long. In germline, CDR1 is WSHSY, CDR2 SAAADI. V lost 0 bases, J lost 4 bases, and 6 bases stayed unmatched. About this clonotype: What it binds is unknown.

General study findings and limits: It was peripheral blood alone, not thyroid tissue, that was studied. Accuracy might have suffered from few samples.

Time point in this sample: newly diagnosed GD, antithyroid drugs for less than 3 months. RNA extracted from PBMCs served as the sequencing template. American Thyroid Association guidelines served as the basis for diagnosing Graves' disease. Through Arm-PCR of CDR3 regions and iRepertoire HTBI primers, TCR beta libraries were built. Original handling: Throughout the samples, researchers identified fewer than 80 TRBV and approximately 14 TRBJ segments. Each CDR3 protein is one row after TCRdb ran MiXCR on the multiplex PCR reads. V and J calls and clone size were set by TCRdb, not the authors. The sample contains 530,000 or so distinct CDR3 sequences, about 16% of which appear only once. This sample was also put to use in a study of T cells in Graves' hyperthyroidism and ophthalmopathy.

The sample consisted of peripheral blood mononuclear cells (PBMCs), taken at new diagnosis, from a patient treated with antithyroid drugs. This chain connects TRBV10-2 to TRBJ2-1; 7 nucleotides align to TRBD1. This TCR derives from a man aged 18 to 29 with Graves disease. The CDR3 sequence: CASSESMTGHYNEQFF. The CDR3 DNA reads as TGCGCCAGCAGTGAGTCAATGACAGGGCATTACAATGAGCAGTTCTTC.